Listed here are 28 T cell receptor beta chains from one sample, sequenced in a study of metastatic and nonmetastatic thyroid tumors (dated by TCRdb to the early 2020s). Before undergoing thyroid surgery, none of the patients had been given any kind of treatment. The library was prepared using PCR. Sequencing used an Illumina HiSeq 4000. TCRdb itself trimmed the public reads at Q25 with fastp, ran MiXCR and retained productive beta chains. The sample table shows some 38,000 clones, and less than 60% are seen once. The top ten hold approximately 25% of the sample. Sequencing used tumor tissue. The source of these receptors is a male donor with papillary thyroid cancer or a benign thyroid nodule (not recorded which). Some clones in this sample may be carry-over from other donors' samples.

Written as DNA, the CDR3 is TGTGCCAGCAGCCAAGAGTTGGGACAGACCCCGTCCCCCTACGAGCAGTACTTC. Its protein product is CASSQELGQTPSPYEQYF. The rearrangement uses TRBV3-1 and TRBJ2-7, with 7 bases that match TRBD1. Losses at the gene ends were 0 bases for V and 2 bases for J; bases not matched to a gene: 13. The CDR3 has 18 residues. From germline, CDR1 is LGHDT and CDR2 YNNKEL (reference sequence).

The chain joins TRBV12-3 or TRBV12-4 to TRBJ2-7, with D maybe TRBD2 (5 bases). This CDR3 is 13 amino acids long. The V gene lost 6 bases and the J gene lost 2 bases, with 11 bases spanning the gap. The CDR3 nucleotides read TGTGCCAGCAGCCCCGGGAACCCCTACGAGCAGTACTTC. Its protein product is CASSPGNPYEQYF.

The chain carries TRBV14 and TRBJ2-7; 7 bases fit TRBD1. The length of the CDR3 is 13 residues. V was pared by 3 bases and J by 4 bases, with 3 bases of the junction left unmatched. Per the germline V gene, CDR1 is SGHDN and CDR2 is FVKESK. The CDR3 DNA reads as TGTGCCAGCAGCCAGCTGACAGGGTACGAGCAGTACTTC. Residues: CASSQLTGYEQYF.

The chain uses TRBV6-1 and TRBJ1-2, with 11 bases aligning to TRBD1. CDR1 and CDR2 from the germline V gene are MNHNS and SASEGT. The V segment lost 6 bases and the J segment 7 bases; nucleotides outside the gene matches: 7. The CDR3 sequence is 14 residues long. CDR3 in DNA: TGTGCCAGCAGCAACGGACAGGGGGCTTCTGGCTACACCTTC. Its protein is CASSNGQGASGYTF.

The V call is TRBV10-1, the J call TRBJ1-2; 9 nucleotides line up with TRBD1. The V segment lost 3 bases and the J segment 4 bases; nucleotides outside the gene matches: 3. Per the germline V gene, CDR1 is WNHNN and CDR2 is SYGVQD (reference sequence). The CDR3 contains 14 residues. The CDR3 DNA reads TGCGCCAGCAGTGAAACAGGGGGCTCCTATGGCTACACCTTC. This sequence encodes CASSETGGSYGYTF.

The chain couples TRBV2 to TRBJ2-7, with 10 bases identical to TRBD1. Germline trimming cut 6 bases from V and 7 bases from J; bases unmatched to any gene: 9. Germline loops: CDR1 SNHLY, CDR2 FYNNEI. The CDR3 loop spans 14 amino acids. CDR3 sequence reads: CASSRGQGFGEQYF. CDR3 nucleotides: TGTGCCAGCAGCAGGGGACAGGGGTTCGGGGAGCAGTACTTC. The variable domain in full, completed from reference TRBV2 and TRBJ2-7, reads EPEVTQTPSHQVTQMGQEVILRCVPISNHLYFYWYRQILGQKVEFLVSFYNNEISEKSEIFDDQFSVERPDGSNFTLKIRSTKLEDSAMYFCASSRGQGFGEQYFGPGTRLTVT.

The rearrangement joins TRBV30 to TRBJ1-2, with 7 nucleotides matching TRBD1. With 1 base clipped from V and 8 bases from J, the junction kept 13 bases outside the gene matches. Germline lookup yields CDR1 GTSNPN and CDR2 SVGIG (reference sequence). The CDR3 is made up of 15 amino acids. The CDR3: CAWSGGGDRARGYTF. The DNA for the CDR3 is TGTGCCTGGAGTGGTGGTGGGGACAGAGCAAGGGGCTACACCTTC. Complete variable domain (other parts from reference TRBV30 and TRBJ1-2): SQTIHQWPATLVQPVGSPLSLECTVEGTSNPNLYWYRQAAGRGLQLLFYSVGIGQISSEVPQNLSASRPQDRQFILSSKKLLLSDSGFYLCAWSGGGDRARGYTFGSGTRLTVV.

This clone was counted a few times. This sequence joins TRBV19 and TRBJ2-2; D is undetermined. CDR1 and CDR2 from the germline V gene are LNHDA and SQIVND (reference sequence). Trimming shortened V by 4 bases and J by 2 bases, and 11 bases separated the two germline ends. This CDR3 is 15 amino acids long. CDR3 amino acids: CASSNRATNTGELFF. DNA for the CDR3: TGTGCCAGTAGTAACCGGGCAACTAACACCGGGGAGCTGTTTTTT.

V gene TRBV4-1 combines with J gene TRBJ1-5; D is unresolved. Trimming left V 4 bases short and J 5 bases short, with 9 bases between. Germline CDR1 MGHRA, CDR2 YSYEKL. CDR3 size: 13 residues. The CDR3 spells CASSRSPDQPQHF. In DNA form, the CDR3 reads TGCGCCAGCAGCCGATCTCCAGATCAGCCCCAGCATTTT.

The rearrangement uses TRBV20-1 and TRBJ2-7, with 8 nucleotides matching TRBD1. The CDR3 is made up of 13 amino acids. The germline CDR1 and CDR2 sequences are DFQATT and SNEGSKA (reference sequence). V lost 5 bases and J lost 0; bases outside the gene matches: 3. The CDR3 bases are TGCAGTGCTCATGGACAGGGCTCCTACGAGCAGTACTTC. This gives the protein CSAHGQGSYEQYF.

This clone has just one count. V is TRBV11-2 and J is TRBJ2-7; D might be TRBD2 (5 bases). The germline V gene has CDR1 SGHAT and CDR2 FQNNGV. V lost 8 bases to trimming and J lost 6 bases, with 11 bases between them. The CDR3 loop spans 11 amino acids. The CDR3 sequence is CASGHRGEQYF. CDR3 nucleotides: TGTGCCAGCGGCCATCGGGGCGAGCAGTACTTC.

The DNA of the CDR3 is TGTGCCAGCAGCGACCCGGGGGGGTTTGGGCAGTACTTC. The encoded protein is CASSDPGGFGQYF. The chain joins TRBV2 to TRBJ2-7, with TRBD2 matching 8 bases. In germline, CDR1 is SNHLY, CDR2 FYNNEI. Germline trimming cut 6 bases from V and 9 bases from J; bases unmatched to any gene: 10. The CDR3 sequence is 13 residues long. Filled out from reference TRBV2 and TRBJ2-7, the complete variable domain reads EPEVTQTPSHQVTQMGQEVILRCVPISNHLYFYWYRQILGQKVEFLVSFYNNEISEKSEIFDDQFSVERPDGSNFTLKIRSTKLEDSAMYFCASSDPGGFGQYFGPGTRLTVT.

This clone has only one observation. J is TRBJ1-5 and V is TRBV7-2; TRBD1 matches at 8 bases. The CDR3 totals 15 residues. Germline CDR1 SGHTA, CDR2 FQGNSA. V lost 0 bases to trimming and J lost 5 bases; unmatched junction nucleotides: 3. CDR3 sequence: CASSLAGQGYQPQHF. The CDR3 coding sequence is TGTGCCAGCAGCTTAGCAGGACAGGGTTATCAGCCCCAGCATTTT.

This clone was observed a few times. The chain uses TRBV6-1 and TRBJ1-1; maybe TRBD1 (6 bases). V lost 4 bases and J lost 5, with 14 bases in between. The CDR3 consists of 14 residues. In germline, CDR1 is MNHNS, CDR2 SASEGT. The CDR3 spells CASSVLDSETEAFF. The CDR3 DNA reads TGTGCCAGCAGTGTTTTGGACAGTGAAACTGAAGCTTTCTTT.

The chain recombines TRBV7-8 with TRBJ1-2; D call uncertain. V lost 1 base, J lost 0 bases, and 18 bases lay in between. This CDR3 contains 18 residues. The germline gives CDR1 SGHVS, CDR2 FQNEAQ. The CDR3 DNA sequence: TGTGCCAGCAGCTTAGAAGTAGGTTGGGAGGCAGCTAACTATGGCTACACCTTC. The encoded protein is CASSLEVGWEAANYGYTF.

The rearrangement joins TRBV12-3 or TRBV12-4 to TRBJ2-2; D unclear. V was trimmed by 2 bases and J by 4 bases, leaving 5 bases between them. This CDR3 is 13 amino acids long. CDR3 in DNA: TGTGCCAGCAGTTTAAGTGCCACCGGGGAGCTGTTTTTT. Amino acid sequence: CASSLSATGELFF.

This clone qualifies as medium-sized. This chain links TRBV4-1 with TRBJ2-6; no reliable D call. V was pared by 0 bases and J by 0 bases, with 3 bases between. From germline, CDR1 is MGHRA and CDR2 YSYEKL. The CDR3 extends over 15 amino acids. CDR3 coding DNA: TGCGCCAGCAGCCAAGATCCCTCTGGGGCCAACGTCCTGACTTTC. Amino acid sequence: CASSQDPSGANVLTF.

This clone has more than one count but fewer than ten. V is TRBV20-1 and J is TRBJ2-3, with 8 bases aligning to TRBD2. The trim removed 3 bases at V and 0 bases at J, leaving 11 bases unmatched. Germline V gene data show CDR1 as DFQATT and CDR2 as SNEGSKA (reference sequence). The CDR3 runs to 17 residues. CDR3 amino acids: CSASRAGGNPSTDTQYF. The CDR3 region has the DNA TGCAGTGCTAGCCGGGCGGGGGGAAATCCTAGCACAGATACGCAGTATTTT.

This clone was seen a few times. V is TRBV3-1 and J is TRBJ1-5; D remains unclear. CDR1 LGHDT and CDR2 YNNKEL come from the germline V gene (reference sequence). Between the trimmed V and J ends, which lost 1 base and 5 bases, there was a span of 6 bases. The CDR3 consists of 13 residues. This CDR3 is CASSQVRDQPQHF. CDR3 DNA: TGTGCCAGCAGCCAAGTTCGGGATCAGCCCCAGCATTTT.

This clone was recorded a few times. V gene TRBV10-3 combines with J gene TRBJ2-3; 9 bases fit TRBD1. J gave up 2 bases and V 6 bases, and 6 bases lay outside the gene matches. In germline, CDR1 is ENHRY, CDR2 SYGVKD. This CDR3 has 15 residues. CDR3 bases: TGTGCCATCAGCGCCGGGACAGGGTCCACAGATACGCAGTATTTT. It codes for CAISAGTGSTDTQYF.

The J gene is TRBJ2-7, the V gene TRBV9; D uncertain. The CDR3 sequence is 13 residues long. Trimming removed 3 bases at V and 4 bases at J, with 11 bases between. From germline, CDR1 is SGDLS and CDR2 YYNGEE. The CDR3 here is CASSAGPWYEQYF. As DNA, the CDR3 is TGTGCCAGCAGCGCCGGCCCCTGGTACGAGCAGTACTTC.

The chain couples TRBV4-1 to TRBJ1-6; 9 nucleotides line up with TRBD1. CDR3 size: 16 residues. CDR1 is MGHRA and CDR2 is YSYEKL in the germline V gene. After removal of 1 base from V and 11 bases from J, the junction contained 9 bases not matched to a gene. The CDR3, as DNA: TGCGCCAGCAGCCAAGGCCCCGGGACAGGGACTCCACCCCTCCACTTT. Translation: CASSQGPGTGTPPLHF.

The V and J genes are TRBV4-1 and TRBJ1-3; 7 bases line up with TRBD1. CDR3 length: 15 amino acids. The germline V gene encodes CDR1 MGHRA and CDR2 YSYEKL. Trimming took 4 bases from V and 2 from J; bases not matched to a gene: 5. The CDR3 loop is CASSLNQGAGNTIYF. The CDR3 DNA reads TGCGCCAGCAGCCTCAACCAGGGGGCTGGAAACACCATATATTTT.

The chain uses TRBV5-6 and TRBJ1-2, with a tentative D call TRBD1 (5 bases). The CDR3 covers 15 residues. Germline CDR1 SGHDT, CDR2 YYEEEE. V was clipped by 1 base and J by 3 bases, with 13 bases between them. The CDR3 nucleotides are TGTGCCAGCAGCTTGAAGTCAGGGAGTGACTATGGCTACACCTTC. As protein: CASSLKSGSDYGYTF.

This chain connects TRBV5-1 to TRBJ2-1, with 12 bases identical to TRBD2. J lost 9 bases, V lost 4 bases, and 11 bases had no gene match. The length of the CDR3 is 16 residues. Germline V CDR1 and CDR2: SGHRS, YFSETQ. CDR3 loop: CASSTLGLAGQGEQFF. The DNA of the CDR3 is TGCGCCAGCAGCACCTTAGGACTAGCGGGGCAGGGTGAGCAGTTCTTC.

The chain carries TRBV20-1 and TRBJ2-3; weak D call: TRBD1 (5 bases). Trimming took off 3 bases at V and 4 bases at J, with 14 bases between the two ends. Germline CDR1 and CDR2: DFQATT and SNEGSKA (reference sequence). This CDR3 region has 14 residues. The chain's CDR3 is CSASWSSRADTQYF. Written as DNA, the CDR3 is TGCAGTGCTAGTTGGTCGTCCAGGGCAGATACGCAGTATTTT.

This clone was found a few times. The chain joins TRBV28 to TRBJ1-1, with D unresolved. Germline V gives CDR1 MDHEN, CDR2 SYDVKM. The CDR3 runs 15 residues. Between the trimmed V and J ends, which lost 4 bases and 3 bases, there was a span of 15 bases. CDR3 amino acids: CASSSAGLGDTEAFF. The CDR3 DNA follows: TGTGCCAGCAGTTCCGCAGGACTCGGGGACACTGAAGCTTTCTTT.

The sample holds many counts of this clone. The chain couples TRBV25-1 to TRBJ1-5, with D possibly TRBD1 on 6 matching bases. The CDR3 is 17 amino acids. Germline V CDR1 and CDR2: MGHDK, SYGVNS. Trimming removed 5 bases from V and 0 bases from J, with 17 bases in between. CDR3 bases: TGTGCCAGCAGTCAAGGGGGGGGGGAACATAGCAATCAGCCCCAGCATTTT. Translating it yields CASSQGGGEHSNQPQHF.